Listed here is a single TCR beta chain. Its target is unknown. Repertoires were generated with immunoSEQ multiplex PCR, while TCRdb's copy carries only in-frame clones and drops some. The table lists tens of thousands of clones, 84% of them singletons. The data belong to a study of high-grade serous ovarian cancer treatment subgroups. Overall study findings and caveats: Clonal relatedness tracked neoantigen level, and by trend copy number and mutation load. Same-patient tumor repertoires overlapped at roughly 0.095 to 0.8; different patients barely overlapped.

Tumor tissue was taken before any definitive surgery or chemotherapy was given. The CDR3 loop spans 16 amino acids. Germline CDR1 GTSNPN, CDR2 SVGIG (reference sequence). V gave up 0 bases and J gave up 2 bases; unmatched junction bases: 8. Sequenced sample: tumor tissue. The source of this sequence is a human donor with high-grade serous ovarian cancer. This sequence joins TRBV30 and TRBJ2-3; 7 bases match TRBD2. The CDR3 loop is CAWSVGRAGDTDTQYF. The CDR3 DNA reads TGTGCCTGGAGTGTAGGCCGGGCGGGGGACACAGATACGCAGTATTTT.